The rows below give T cell receptor beta chains drawn from one sample of a study of T cells in Graves' hyperthyroidism and ophthalmopathy. TCRdb recomputed calls from the multiplex PCR reads with MiXCR, one row per CDR3 protein. Counted here are more than 500,000 distinct CDR3 sequences, roughly 15% occurring once; the ten biggest clones make up 25% to 35%. Source material: blood. These receptors originate from a woman aged 25 to 39 with Graves' ophthalmopathy. Both conserved end residues are part of each CDR3. A D gene is named only where the DNA matches it firmly. A row's size may be missing; if present it is once, few, many or a size class.

abundance,v_gene,j_gene,d_gene,CDR3nt,CDR3aa
many,TRBV6-2/TRBV6-3,TRBJ2-3,NA,TGTGCCAGCAGTTACTCAGGTAGCGGCACCATCGCTACGCAGTATTTT,CASSYSGSGTIATQYF
NA,TRBV3-1,TRBJ2-1,TRBD2,TGTGCCAGCAGCCAAGATCGTCCTAGCGGGAGTTGGAATGAGCAGTTCTTC,CASSQDRPSGSWNEQFF
many,TRBV9,TRBJ2-7,NA,TGTGCCAGCAGCGTACTTGGCTCCTACGAGCAGTACTTC,CASSVLGSYEQYF
few,TRBV19,TRBJ2-2,NA,TGTGCCAGTAGTTCTATAGGGCCAGGGAGAGGTACCGGGGAGCTGTTTTTT,CASSSIGPGRGTGELFF
few,TRBV5-5,TRBJ2-5,TRBD2,TGTGCCAGCAGCTTGGCCGGAGCGGGAGTTCAAGAGACCCAGTACTTC,CASSLAGAGVQETQYF
NA,TRBV24-1,TRBJ2-7,TRBD2,TGTGCCACCAGTGATTTGCCGGGACTAGCGGGAGGGCCGTACAATGAGCAGTACTTC,CATSDLPGLAGGPYNEQYF
many,TRBV20-1,TRBJ2-7,TRBD2,TGCAGTGTGGGACTAGCGGGAGACGGGTACGAGCAGTACTTC,CSVGLAGDGYEQYF
many,TRBV19,TRBJ1-1,NA,TGTGCCAGTAGTGCTGAGCGGGGCGCTGAAGCTTTCTTT,CASSAERGAEAFF
many,TRBV6-1,TRBJ1-5,NA,TGTGCCAGCAGTGAAGTCGGCCCCTTTTTTCAGCATTTT,CASSEVGPFFQHF
many,TRBV20-1,TRBJ2-1,TRBD2,TGCAGTGCTAGCGCTTTTACTAGCGGGAGTATGGATGAGCAGTTCTTC,CSASAFTSGSMDEQFF
NA,TRBV5-1,TRBJ2-5,NA,TGCGCCAGCAGCCCTGGTGGGCAGAACCAAGAGACCCAGTACTTC,CASSPGGQNQETQYF
few,TRBV7-3,TRBJ2-6,NA,TGTGCCAGCAGCCCCTCGCCGGGTCCCAGCTCTGGGGCCAACGTCCTGACTTTC,CASSPSPGPSSGANVLTF
NA,TRBV6-1,TRBJ2-2,NA,TGTGCCAGCAGTGCGCCGGGACTTTCGAACACCGGGGAGCTGTTTTTT,CASSAPGLSNTGELFF
NA,TRBV7-3,TRBJ2-7,NA,TGTGGCAGCAGCCCCCTGGTAGGCTACGAGCAGTACTTC,CGSSPLVGYEQYF
many,TRBV20-1,TRBJ1-6,NA,TGCAGTGCAACAACAGGACTTAATTCACCCCTCCACTTT,CSATTGLNSPLHF
many,TRBV6-1,TRBJ2-5,NA,TGTGCCAGCCATAGGGAGCTATACCAAGAGACCCAGTACTTC,CASHRELYQETQYF
few,TRBV13,TRBJ2-7,NA,TGTGCCAGCAGCTTCACAGGGACCGAGGACTCCTACGAGCAGTACTTC,CASSFTGTEDSYEQYF
NA,TRBV5-5,TRBJ2-2,NA,TGTGCCAGCAGCTTGGGGCTAACGGGGGAGCTGTTTTTT,CASSLGLTGELFF
many,TRBV27,TRBJ2-1,NA,TGTGCCAGCAGCCCAGGGACCACAGTTGGTAATGAGCAGTTCTTC,CASSPGTTVGNEQFF
NA,TRBV28,TRBJ1-5,NA,TGTGCCAGCAGCACCCGGGGTCTGGGGCAGCCCCAGCATTTT,CASSTRGLGQPQHF
few,TRBV6-5,TRBJ2-7,NA,TGTGCCAGCAGTTACCCGGGTGGGGGCGGCGAGCAGTACTTC,CASSYPGGGGEQYF
few,TRBV6-1,TRBJ2-2,TRBD2,TGTGCCAGCAGTACACGACTAGCGGGAGGGACGAACACCGGGGAGCTGTTTTTT,CASSTRLAGGTNTGELFF
few,TRBV24-1,TRBJ2-7,TRBD1,TGTGCCACCGCAACCGGGACAGGGTTAAACGAGCAGTACTTC,CATATGTGLNEQYF
NA,TRBV10-2,TRBJ2-7,TRBD2,TGCGCCAGCAGTGAGTCGTTACTAGCGGGATTCTCCTACGAGCAGTACTTC,CASSESLLAGFSYEQYF
many,TRBV28,TRBJ2-5,NA,TGTGCCAGCAGTAGGAAGTTTGAGACCCAGTACTTC,CASSRKFETQYF
NA,TRBV5-1,TRBJ2-7,NA,TGCGCCAGCAGCTTTACGCGGGACACCTACGAGCAGTACTTC,CASSFTRDTYEQYF
NA,TRBV24-1,TRBJ1-5,NA,TGTGCCACCAGTGACTACGACACGAATCAGCCCCAGCATTTT,CATSDYDTNQPQHF
many,TRBV30,TRBJ1-4,NA,TGTGCCTGGAGTGTATCCGGTGATGAAAAACTGTTTTTT,CAWSVSGDEKLFF
many,TRBV12-3/TRBV12-4,TRBJ2-5,NA,TGTGCCAGTCGGGCTAGCGTAAAAGAGACCCAGTACTTC,CASRASVKETQYF
few,TRBV19,TRBJ1-1,TRBD1,TGTGCCAGTAGTATCCGACAGGGGAGGAACACTGAAGCTTTCTTT,CASSIRQGRNTEAFF
few,TRBV29-1,TRBJ2-6,TRBD2,TGCAGCGTTCTGGGACTAGCGGTTTCCTCTGGGGCCAACGTCCTGACTTTC,CSVLGLAVSSGANVLTF
many,TRBV27,TRBJ2-3,NA,TGTGCCAGCAGTGTCAACAGAGACACAGATACGCAGTATTTT,CASSVNRDTDTQYF
many,TRBV2,TRBJ2-5,TRBD2,TGTGCCAGCTCCCTGGGACTAGCGGAACAAGAGACCCAGTACTTC,CASSLGLAEQETQYF
NA,TRBV5-1,TRBJ2-1,TRBD2,TGCGCCAGCAGGGGACTAGCGGGAGGCAATGAGCAGTTCTTC,CASRGLAGGNEQFF
NA,TRBV7-9,TRBJ2-7,NA,TGTGCCAGCGGCTTATCCCCCCTCTACGAGCAGTACTTC,CASGLSPLYEQYF
many,TRBV6-2/TRBV6-3,TRBJ2-1,NA,TGTGCCAGCAGTTACTCGAGGGCAGACTTCAATGAGCAGTTCTTC,CASSYSRADFNEQFF
many,TRBV7-9,TRBJ1-5,NA,TGTGCCAGCAGCTTTGGACGGCAGAATCAGCCCCAGCATTTT,CASSFGRQNQPQHF
NA,TRBV2,TRBJ1-1,NA,TGTGCCAGCACCTGGGAAGGGAACACTGAAGCTTTCTTT,CASTWEGNTEAFF
few,TRBV7-9,TRBJ2-7,TRBD2,TGTGCCAGCAGCTTAGCCCTAGCGGGAGTCTCCTACGAGCAGTACTTC,CASSLALAGVSYEQYF
few,TRBV20-1,TRBJ2-3,TRBD2,TGCAGTGCTACATTAGCGGGAGAAAATACGCAGTATTTT,CSATLAGENTQYF
NA,TRBV6-2/TRBV6-3,TRBJ2-2,NA,TGTGCCGGCCGGTCGGCGGTCACCGGGGAGCTGTTTTTT,CAGRSAVTGELFF
NA,TRBV7-8,TRBJ2-5,TRBD2,TGTGCCAGCAGCTCAGGGATCCGGGGGGAAGAGACCCAGTACTTC,CASSSGIRGEETQYF
many,TRBV11-2,TRBJ2-7,NA,TGTGCCAGCAGCTTAACCTTAGAGCAGTACTTC,CASSLTLEQYF
NA,TRBV29-1,TRBJ1-4,TRBD1,TGCAGCGTTACCGGGACAGGGGGTAGTTTTGAAAAACTGTTTTTT,CSVTGTGGSFEKLFF
few,TRBV12-3/TRBV12-4,TRBJ2-1,NA,TGTGCCAGCACCCTAGGAGATTACAATGAGCAGTTCTTC,CASTLGDYNEQFF
many,TRBV30,TRBJ2-1,TRBD2,TGTGCCTGGAGTGTAAGGACTAGCCATAAAGGGGGATCCTACAATGAGCAGTTCTTC,CAWSVRTSHKGGSYNEQFF
NA,TRBV28,TRBJ2-1,TRBD2,TGTGCCAGCAGTTCCACGGGACTAGCGGGAGACAATGAGCAGTTCTTC,CASSSTGLAGDNEQFF